The 13 T cell receptor beta chains below come from one sample, sequenced in a study of shared clonotypes between healthy human individuals. CD45RO-negative CD8 cells positively selected for CCR7 made up the naive population, which excluded terminally differentiated effector memory CD45RA+ cells. TCRdb's table, derived via immunoSEQ multiplex PCR, lists solely in-frame clones and lacks some. The profile shows millions of clones, 93% of them singletons. Sequenced sample: naive CD8+ T cells from PBMCs. These receptors originate from a man aged 18 to 30 in good health. Some clones in this sample may be carry-over from other donors' samples.

As to this clone: This sample includes further DNA sequences coding for the same CDR3. V gene TRBV5-1 combines with J gene TRBJ2-7; D is perhaps TRBD1 (7 bases). Per the germline V gene, CDR1 is SGHRS and CDR2 is YFSETQ. The CDR3 consists of 13 residues. The germline V and J ends were trimmed by 0 bases and 5 bases, with 9 bases remaining between them. CDR3 amino acids: CASSLGRGDEQYF. CDR3 sequence (DNA): TGCGCCAGCAGCTTGGGCAGGGGGGACGAGCAGTACTTC.

The chain links TRBV5-6 to TRBJ1-1; D ambiguous. The V gene's germline CDR1 is SGHDT and CDR2 YYEEEE. The CDR3 has 8 amino acids. Between the trimmed V and J ends, which lost 9 bases and 9 bases, there was a span of 6 bases. CDR3 bases: TGTGCCAACAGACAAGCTTTCTTT. This sequence encodes CANRQAFF. Full variable domain (rest looked up from reference TRBV5-6 and TRBJ1-1): DAGVTQSPTHLIKTRGQQVTLRCSPKSGHDTVSWYQQALGQGPQFIFQYYEEEERQRGNFPDRFSGHQFPNYSSELNVNALLLGDSALYLCANRQAFFGQGTRLTVV.

The chain couples TRBV27 to TRBJ1-2; D not resolved. The CDR3 spans 13 residues. The germline V and J ends were trimmed by 5 bases and 8 bases, with 15 bases remaining between them. Germline assignment: CDR1 MNHEY and CDR2 SMNVEV (reference sequence). Here the CDR3 reads CASSHLGPTGYTF. The CDR3 nucleotides are TGTGCCAGCAGTCATCTCGGACCTACGGGCTACACCTTC.

The chain uses TRBV15 and TRBJ2-7; TRBD2 might be the D (5 bases). Germline V gene data show CDR1 as LNHNV and CDR2 as YYDKDF (reference sequence). CDR3 length: 15 amino acids. Between the trimmed V and J ends, which lost 1 base and 1 base, there was a span of 11 bases. In nucleotides, the CDR3 is TGTGCCACCAGCAGAGTTGTAAGCGGATCCTACGAGCAGTACTTC. This translates into CATSRVVSGSYEQYF.

This clone has a single count. The chain carries TRBV27 and TRBJ2-3; 8 bases map to TRBD2. V lost 3 bases to trimming and J lost 4 bases; unmatched junction nucleotides: 15. CDR1 is MNHEY, CDR2 SMNVEV, per germline (reference sequence). The CDR3 contains 18 residues. The CDR3 protein is CASSFLGEAGALPDTQYF. The CDR3, as DNA: TGTGCCAGCAGTTTCTTGGGGGAAGCGGGAGCTTTACCAGATACGCAGTATTTT.

The chain is built from TRBV6-1 and TRBJ2-5; D remains unclear. CDR1 is MNHNS, CDR2 SASEGT, per germline. V lost 4 bases to trimming and J lost 5 bases, with 17 bases between them. The CDR3 has 15 amino acids. CDR3 DNA sequence: TGTGCCAGCAGTGTCGGGCTCCTCGGGCGGGAGACCCAGTACTTC. Amino acid sequence: CASSVGLLGRETQYF.

This rearrangement joins TRBV9 to TRBJ2-7, with TRBD1 matching over 7 bases. Germline CDR1 reads SGDLS; CDR2 reads YYNGEE. After removal of 0 bases from V and 5 bases from J, the junction contained 5 bases not matched to a gene. The CDR3 runs 14 residues. This chain's CDR3 is CASSVGTGVHEQYF. CDR3 coding DNA: TGTGCCAGCAGCGTAGGGACAGGCGTCCACGAGCAGTACTTC.

Concerning this clone: At the DNA level, this CDR3 is encoded by other sequences in the same sample as well. V and J are TRBV6-5 and TRBJ2-7; TRBD2 matches 9 bases. V lost 2 bases, J lost 3 bases, and 2 bases stayed unmatched. Germline V lookup: CDR1 MNHEY, CDR2 SVGAGI. The CDR3 extends over 14 amino acids. The CDR3 DNA follows: TGTGCCAGCAGTTACGGAGCGGGAGGCTACGAGCAGTACTTC. Its protein product is CASSYGAGGYEQYF.

This clone has just one count. This chain uses TRBV28 with TRBJ1-2; TRBD1 agrees at 9 bases. The CDR3 sequence is 13 residues long. V shed 7 bases, J shed 4 bases, and the junction held 4 bases outside the gene matches. CDR1 is MDHEN and CDR2 is SYDVKM in the germline V gene. Written as DNA, the CDR3 is TGTGCCAGCACCCTGGACAGGGGCTATGGCTACACCTTC. This codes for CASTLDRGYGYTF.

CDR3 sequence (DNA): TGTGCCAGCAGAAAAGGGACAGGGGGCAATTCAGATACGCAGTATTTT. Amino acids: CASRKGTGGNSDTQYF. V is TRBV6-6 and J is TRBJ2-3, with 12 nucleotides matching TRBD1. V lost 6 bases, J lost 4 bases, and 8 bases stayed unmatched. The CDR3 runs 16 residues. Germline V gene lookup returns CDR1 MNHNY and CDR2 SVGAGI (reference sequence).

As concerns this clone: Different DNA sequences within this sample yield the same CDR3. The chain recombines TRBV7-9 with TRBJ2-6; D is unclear. CDR1 is SEHNR, CDR2 FQNEAQ, per germline (reference sequence). V was clipped by 5 bases and J by 0 bases, with 5 bases between them. The CDR3 is 14 residues long. The CDR3: CASSLSSGANVLTF. CDR3 in DNA: TGTGCCAGCAGCCTCTCCTCTGGGGCCAACGTCCTGACTTTC.

The chain couples TRBV5-1 to TRBJ2-3; no reliable D call. The ends were cut back, 0 bases at V and 2 bases at J, with 13 bases in the middle. CDR3 size: 16 residues. Germline CDR1 and CDR2: SGHRS and YFSETQ. CDR3 nucleotide sequence: TGCGCCAGCAGCTTGGGACGAGAGTTCCCCACAGATACGCAGTATTTT. This translates into CASSLGREFPTDTQYF. Complete variable domain (other parts from reference TRBV5-1 and TRBJ2-3): KAGVTQTPRYLIKTRGQQVTLSCSPISGHRSVSWYQQTPGQGLQFLFEYFSETQRNKGNFPGRFSGRQFSNSRSEMNVSTLELGDSALYLCASSLGREFPTDTQYFGPGTRLTVL.

The chain recombines TRBV14 with TRBJ2-1, with D tentatively TRBD1 or TRBD2 (5 bases each). From germline, CDR1 is SGHDN and CDR2 FVKESK. The CDR3 length is 12 residues. V was shortened by 1 base and J by 16 bases, with 14 bases between the two germline ends. CDR3 sequence (DNA): TGTGCCAGCAGCCAAGTGGGGGAACATGGATTCTTC. Translation: CASSQVGEHGFF.